The 10 T cell receptor beta chains below all came from one sample that was sequenced in a study of blood T cells in healthy people across ages. Using a J-beta primer mix together with a sample-barcoded 5' primer, a second PCR was run for roughly 6 to 12 cycles. Using its own MiXCR run on the 5' RACE reads, TCRdb lists one record per CDR3 protein. The sample includes about 680,000 distinct CDR3 sequences, 49% seen only once; the top ten take under 35%. What was sequenced was blood. All receptors come from a woman between 55 and 75 years old in good health.

CDR3 in DNA: TGTGCCAGCAGACTAGCGGGAGTGTCCTACAATGAGCAGTTCTTC. As protein: CASRLAGVSYNEQFF. V and J are TRBV6-2 or TRBV6-3 and TRBJ2-1, with TRBD2 matching over 11 bases. The V gene end was trimmed by 6 bases and the J gene end by 1 base; junction bases not matched to a gene: 2. CDR1 MNHEY and CDR2 SVGEGT come from the germline V gene. The CDR3 is 15 residues long.

The V and J genes are TRBV28 and TRBJ2-1, with no clear D. This CDR3 is 11 amino acids long. The V gene lost 7 bases and the J gene lost 4 bases, with 5 bases spanning the gap. Germline CDR1 and CDR2: MDHEN and SYDVKM. The CDR3 coding sequence is TGTGCCAGCACTATGTACAATGAGCAGTTCTTC. Translating gives CASTMYNEQFF.

This clonotype was observed a few times. The chain employs TRBV7-2 and TRBJ2-1; possible D gene TRBD1, 6 bases. V was clipped by 5 bases and J by 2 bases, with 13 bases between them. CDR3 length equals 15 residues. The V gene's germline CDR1 is SGHTA and CDR2 FQGNSA. The CDR3 DNA reads TGTGCCAGCAGCAACGGACAGAGCGCCTACAATGAGCAGTTCTTC. Translation gives CASSNGQSAYNEQFF.

This clonotype was detected once. The J gene is TRBJ2-7, the V gene TRBV2; no definite D call. Trimming took 6 bases from V and 6 from J, leaving 15 bases between them. In germline, CDR1 is SNHLY, CDR2 FYNNEI. The CDR3 contains 13 residues. CDR3 in DNA: TGTGCCAGCAGCGCTTTCCGCGAGCGCGAGCAGTACTTC. It specifies CASSAFREREQYF.

V is TRBV20-1 and J is TRBJ2-7; D might be TRBD2 (6 bases). The CDR3 spans 12 residues. The germline V gene has CDR1 DFQATT and CDR2 SNEGSKA (reference sequence). V gave up 6 bases and J gave up 4 bases, with 13 bases separating them. The CDR3 region has the DNA TGCAGTGCCGGAGGGTCCGGGTACGAGCAGTACTTC. This translates into CSAGGSGYEQYF.

The chain is built from TRBV5-1 and TRBJ2-1; D is ambiguous. Judging by the DNA end, TRBJ2-7 fits better; the J call may be wrong. Germline CDR1 reads SGHRS; CDR2 reads YFSETQ. This CDR3 is built from 17 residues. The DNA for the CDR3 is TGCGCCAGCAGCTTGAACTTGCGGCGGAGCTCCTACAATGAGCAGTACTTC. Translation gives CASSLNLRRSSYNEQYF.

A single count supports this clonotype. This sequence joins TRBV6-2 or TRBV6-3 and TRBJ2-5; either TRBD1 or TRBD2 may fit D (5 bases each). CDR3 length equals 14 residues. Germline V gene lookup returns CDR1 MNHEY and CDR2 SVGEGT. The germline V and J ends were trimmed by 6 bases and 1 base, with 12 bases remaining between them. CDR3 amino acids: CASSRGLPQETQYF. The CDR3 nucleotides read TGTGCCAGCAGCCGGGGCCTACCCCAAGAGACCCAGTACTTC.

This clonotype was counted only a few times. This sequence joins TRBV20-1 and TRBJ1-5; 11 bases are a match to TRBD1. CDR3 size: 15 residues. Germline CDR1 DFQATT, CDR2 SNEGSKA (reference sequence). V was pared by 1 base and J by 7 bases, with 6 bases of the junction left unmatched. The CDR3, as DNA: TGCAGTGCTAGAGGGACAGGGGGCGCATCCCAGCCCCAGCATTTT. Translating gives CSARGTGGASQPQHF.

The chain carries TRBV9 and TRBJ2-3; 12 bases align to TRBD2. Germline V lookup: CDR1 SGDLS, CDR2 YYNGEE. The CDR3 extends over 16 amino acids. The ends lost 0 bases at V and 7 bases at J; junction bases unmatched: 6. CDR3 sequence reads: CASSVASGRALYTQYF. The CDR3 DNA sequence: TGTGCCAGCAGCGTAGCTAGCGGGAGGGCCTTATATACGCAGTATTTT.

This clonotype has only a few counts. The rearrangement links TRBV7-2 to TRBJ2-7; 12 nucleotides match TRBD2. The CDR3 sequence is 16 residues long. J gave up 1 base and V 5 bases, and 6 bases lay outside the gene matches. Germline CDR1 SGHTA, CDR2 FQGNSA. CDR3 in DNA: TGTGCCAGCAGCAAAACGACTAGCGGGAGTTCCTACGAGCAGTACTTC. As protein: CASSKTTSGSSYEQYF.